Presented here are 27 T cell receptor beta chains from one specimen sequenced in a study of patients and donors after allogeneic stem cell transplantation. TCRdb recomputed calls from the RT-PCR reads with MiXCR, one row per CDR3 protein. The table shows about 410,000 distinct CDR3 sequences, with 16% occurring only once. Sequenced input: blood, either unsorted or a sorted T cell fraction (not recorded which). The receptor set was obtained from a human donor who was either an allogeneic HSCT recipient or a stem cell or donor lymphocyte infusion donor (not recorded which). It is not recorded whose cells these are; they may come from a transplant donor.

This clonotype was seen more than once but under ten times. The V gene is TRBV5-1, the J gene TRBJ2-2; 10 bases are shared with TRBD2. V was pared by 4 bases and J by 1 base, with 7 bases of the junction left unmatched. In germline, CDR1 is SGHRS, CDR2 YFSETQ. The length of the CDR3 is 17 residues. CDR3 bases: TGCGCCAGCAGCCCCGGGACTAGCGTATGGAACACCGGGGAGCTGTTTTTT. Its protein is CASSPGTSVWNTGELFF.

The sample holds a few counts of this clonotype. This chain uses TRBV6-1 with TRBJ2-3; D unclear. The CDR3 has 16 residues. Trimming pared 5 bases from V and 1 base from J, leaving 16 bases between. Germline-derived CDR1 and CDR2 are MNHNS and SASEGT. CDR3: CASSPGVRMGTDTQYF. The CDR3 DNA reads as TGTGCCAGCAGTCCTGGGGTCAGGATGGGCACAGATACGCAGTATTTT.

The V call is TRBV2, the J call TRBJ2-1; 8 bases agree with TRBD1. Trimming cost V 6 bases and J 8 bases; bases outside gene matches: 9. This CDR3 is built from 14 residues. Germline-derived CDR1 and CDR2 are SNHLY and FYNNEI. CDR3 region: CASSETGVADEQFF. The DNA of the CDR3 is TGTGCCAGCAGCGAGACAGGGGTAGCGGATGAGCAGTTCTTC.

The chain recombines TRBV6-5 with TRBJ2-7, with 8 bases aligning to TRBD1. Losses at the gene ends were 0 bases for V and 2 bases for J; bases not matched to a gene: 3. The CDR3 extends over 15 amino acids. The germline V gene has CDR1 MNHEY and CDR2 SVGAGI. CDR3 sequence (DNA): TGTGCCAGCAGTTACTCGGACAGGGCTGCCTACGAGCAGTACTTC. It specifies CASSYSDRAAYEQYF.

The chain couples TRBV6-1 to TRBJ1-6; TRBD1 matches 9 bases. The CDR3 has 16 amino acids. Germline V gives CDR1 MNHNS, CDR2 SASEGT. Trimming cost V 6 bases and J 6 bases; bases outside gene matches: 9. The CDR3 loop is CASRRPGTGSNSPLHF. CDR3 nucleotides: TGTGCCAGCAGACGCCCCGGGACAGGGTCTAATTCACCCCTCCACTTT.

This clonotype was recorded at least ten times. The V and J genes are TRBV3-1 and TRBJ2-5; 9 bases align to TRBD1. The length of the CDR3 is 15 residues. Germline V gene data show CDR1 as LGHDT and CDR2 as YNNKEL (reference sequence). V shed 6 bases and J 3 bases; nucleotides not matched to a gene: 8. The CDR3 protein is CASRQTGGGEETQYF. The DNA of the CDR3 is TGTGCCAGCAGGCAGACAGGGGGTGGGGAAGAGACCCAGTACTTC.

V gene TRBV5-8 combines with J gene TRBJ2-1; no definite D call. Trimming shortened V by 0 bases and J by 10 bases, and 8 bases separated the two germline ends. The CDR3 is 12 amino acids. The V gene's germline CDR1 is SGHTS and CDR2 YDEGEE. CDR3 in amino acids: CASSLGGIEQFF. CDR3 nucleotide sequence: TGTGCCAGCAGCTTGGGTGGGATCGAGCAGTTCTTC.

This clonotype showed up many times. DNA of the CDR3: TGTGCCACCAGCAGAGATTTGGTAGCCGCTACATACAATGAGCAGTTCTTC. Encoded protein: CATSRDLVAATYNEQFF. The chain couples TRBV15 to TRBJ2-1, with no clear D. The CDR3 sequence is 17 residues long. In germline, CDR1 is LNHNV, CDR2 YYDKDF (reference sequence). V lost 0 bases and J lost 4, with 16 bases in between. Full variable domain (outside the CDR3, taken from reference TRBV15 and TRBJ2-1): DAMVIQNPRYQVTQFGKPVTLSCSQTLNHNVMYWYQQKSSQAPKLLFHYYDKDFNNEADTPDNFQSRRPNTSFCFLDIRSPGLGDTAMYLCATSRDLVAATYNEQFFGPGTRLTVL.

This sequence joins TRBV2 and TRBJ2-5, with TRBD2 matching 9 bases. CDR1 is SNHLY, CDR2 FYNNEI, per germline. The CDR3 extends over 15 amino acids. J gave up 5 bases and V 2 bases, and 6 bases lay outside the gene matches. In DNA, the CDR3 is TGTGCCAGCAGTGAACCTAGCGGGGTCGGGGAGACCCAGTACTTC. It translates to CASSEPSGVGETQYF.

This clonotype was counted a few times. The rearrangement uses TRBV20-1 and TRBJ1-1, with a possible D match to TRBD1 (6 bases). The CDR3 runs 14 residues. From germline, CDR1 is DFQATT and CDR2 SNEGSKA (reference sequence). The V gene lost 3 bases and the J gene lost 0 bases, with 11 bases spanning the gap. This CDR3 reads CSASGGRLNTEAFF. The CDR3 DNA sequence: TGCAGTGCTAGCGGGGGGCGCTTGAACACTGAAGCTTTCTTT.

The table lists this clonotype with many counts. The V and J genes are TRBV6-5 and TRBJ2-2, with a possible D match to TRBD2 (6 bases). This CDR3 has 13 residues. Trimming took off 4 bases at V and 5 bases at J, with 8 bases between the two ends. Germline V gene sequence: CDR1 MNHEY, CDR2 SVGAGI. CDR3 sequence reads: CASSWGETGELFF. The CDR3 nucleotides read TGTGCCAGCAGTTGGGGGGAGACCGGGGAGCTGTTTTTT.

The chain joins TRBV20-1 to TRBJ1-2; D is perhaps TRBD1 (6 bases). Trimming shortened V by 6 bases and J by 8 bases, and 22 bases separated the two germline ends. This CDR3 is 14 amino acids long. Per the germline V gene, CDR1 is DFQATT and CDR2 is SNEGSKA (reference sequence). CDR3 bases: TGCAGTGCCGCCGAGGGAGGGACATCAAACGGCTACACCTTC. Amino acids: CSAAEGGTSNGYTF.

The chain is built from TRBV6-1 and TRBJ1-5, with D unresolved. Germline lookup yields CDR1 MNHNS and CDR2 SASEGT. V gave up 3 bases and J gave up 1 base, with 13 bases separating them. This CDR3 region has 16 residues. Here the CDR3 DNA reads TGTGCCAGCAGTGAGGTCAGACCCGTCAGCAATCAGCCCCAGCATTTT. It codes for CASSEVRPVSNQPQHF.

This clonotype was seen more than once but under ten times. The CDR3 region has the DNA TGCGCCAGCAGGCCCGTGACAGGGTTCCAAGAGACCCAGTACTTC. Translating it yields CASRPVTGFQETQYF. The chain recombines TRBV5-1 with TRBJ2-5; 7 bases map to TRBD1. CDR1 is SGHRS, CDR2 YFSETQ, per germline. The CDR3 contains 15 residues. The ends lost 5 bases at V and 1 base at J; junction bases unmatched: 8.

V and J are TRBV19 and TRBJ1-4; the D gene is possibly TRBD1 (6 bases). CDR3 length: 15 amino acids. The germline CDR1 and CDR2 sequences are LNHDA and SQIVND (reference sequence). Deletions cut 5 bases from V and 6 bases from J, with 16 bases between. CDR3 protein: CASSARRGVDEKLFF. The CDR3 DNA is TGTGCCAGTAGTGCCCGCAGGGGAGTGGATGAAAAACTGTTTTTT.

The chain recombines TRBV18 with TRBJ2-2, with 8 positions matching TRBD2. Germline lookup yields CDR1 KGHSH and CDR2 LQKENI. V was clipped by 2 bases and J by 2 bases; unmatched bases: 7. CDR3 length: 17 residues. CDR3 residues: CASSPSLTSANTGELFF. For the CDR3, the DNA is TGTGCCAGCTCACCAAGTCTGACTAGCGCTAACACCGGGGAGCTGTTTTTT.

The chain employs TRBV20-1 and TRBJ2-7; D not certain. The V gene's germline CDR1 is DFQATT and CDR2 SNEGSKA (reference sequence). The germline V and J ends were trimmed by 8 bases and 3 bases, with 17 bases remaining between them. The CDR3 is 13 amino acids. The CDR3 spells CSSYSSILYEQYF. The DNA of the CDR3 is TGCAGTTCATATTCCTCGATCCTCTACGAGCAGTACTTC.

This clonotype was counted at least ten times. The V and J genes are TRBV5-1 and TRBJ2-1; 7 bases are a match to TRBD2. The germline gives CDR1 SGHRS, CDR2 YFSETQ. The CDR3 has 15 amino acids. J gave up 7 bases and V 0 bases, and 7 bases lay outside the gene matches. In DNA, the CDR3 is TGCGCCAGCAGCTTGGACGGCGGGAGATCTAATGAGCAGTTCTTC. This translates into CASSLDGGRSNEQFF.

In this sample, this clonotype turned up a few times. The chain carries TRBV10-3 and TRBJ1-2; 7 nucleotides agree with TRBD1. Germline CDR1 and CDR2: ENHRY and SYGVKD. V shed 0 bases, J shed 8 bases, and the junction held 15 bases outside the gene matches. The CDR3 consists of 17 residues. CDR3 nucleotide sequence: TGTGCCATCAGTGAGTCGGCCGGGACAGCTATCTTCGAGGGCTACACCTTC. This codes for CAISESAGTAIFEGYTF.

This clonotype was seen only a few times. The chain couples TRBV10-3 to TRBJ2-1, with TRBD2 identical over 13 bases. The CDR3 runs 17 residues. CDR1 and CDR2 (germline): ENHRY, SYGVKD. V shed 7 bases, J shed 4 bases, and the junction held 10 bases outside the gene matches. Here the CDR3 reads CAITPGTSGISYNEQFF. As DNA, the CDR3 is TGTGCCATCACTCCCGGGACTAGCGGGATATCGTACAATGAGCAGTTCTTC.

This clonotype was seen only a few times. The chain is built from TRBV5-1 and TRBJ2-7; TRBD1 aligns across 7 bases. Unmatched junction bases numbered 2, after V lost 2 bases and J lost 0 bases. The length of the CDR3 is 14 residues. Germline CDR1 is SGHRS and CDR2 is YFSETQ. The CDR3 loop reads CASSFRGSSYEQYF. The CDR3 coding sequence is TGCGCCAGCAGCTTCAGGGGGAGCTCCTACGAGCAGTACTTC.

The chain uses TRBV4-1 and TRBJ1-2; weak D call: TRBD1 (5 bases). The germline V gene encodes CDR1 MGHRA and CDR2 YSYEKL. The V gene lost 1 base and the J gene lost 4 bases, with 7 bases spanning the gap. The CDR3 extends over 13 amino acids. The CDR3 sequence is CASSQGDSYGYTF. The CDR3 DNA follows: TGCGCCAGCAGCCAAGGAGACAGCTATGGCTACACCTTC.

This clonotype has only one observation. The chain uses TRBV18 and TRBJ2-3; 8 bases line up with TRBD1. V shed 2 bases, J shed 4 bases, and the junction held 5 bases outside the gene matches. The CDR3 loop spans 15 amino acids. CDR1 KGHSH and CDR2 LQKENI come from the germline V gene. DNA for the CDR3: TGTGCCAGCTCACCATTGGACAGGGCGGCAGATACGCAGTATTTT. It codes for CASSPLDRAADTQYF. Looking up the rest from reference TRBV18 and TRBJ2-3 gives the full variable domain: NAGVMQNPRHLVRRRGQEARLRCSPMKGHSHVYWYRQLPEEGLKFMVYLQKENIIDESGMPKERFSAEFPKEGPSILRIQQVVRGDSAAYFCASSPLDRAADTQYFGPGTRLTVL.

This clonotype came up a few times. The rearrangement joins TRBV12-3 or TRBV12-4 to TRBJ1-1; the D gene is possibly TRBD1 (6 bases). The CDR3 is 13 residues long. V lost 5 bases to trimming and J lost 6 bases, with 13 bases between them. The CDR3 here is CASSPRGGPEAFF. In nucleotides, the CDR3 is TGTGCCAGCAGTCCAAGAGGGGGGCCTGAAGCTTTCTTT.

The chain employs TRBV20-1 and TRBJ2-5; D tentatively reads TRBD1 or TRBD2 (5 bases each). The length of the CDR3 is 16 residues. Germline CDR1 DFQATT, CDR2 SNEGSKA (reference sequence). Between the trimmed V and J ends, which lost 0 bases and 5 bases, there was a span of 19 bases. The CDR3 is CSARDPSGLHRETQYF. Here the CDR3 DNA reads TGCAGTGCTAGAGACCCCTCGGGGCTTCACCGGGAGACCCAGTACTTC.

Comment on this clonotype: Being one base from a much bigger clone, this may be a read error. This chain's CDR3 is CASSWTSGNTGGLFF. The CDR3 region has the DNA TGCGCCAGCAGCTGGACTAGCGGGAACACCGGGGGGCTGTTTTTT. The V gene is TRBV5-1, the J gene TRBJ2-2; TRBD2 matches 12 bases. The CDR3 spans 15 residues. CDR1 and CDR2 from the germline V gene are SGHRS and YFSETQ.

The V gene is TRBV24-1, the J gene TRBJ2-2; TRBD2 matches 9 bases. V lost 4 bases to trimming and J lost 4 bases; unmatched junction nucleotides: 6. The germline CDR1 and CDR2 sequences are KGHDR and SFDVKD. This CDR3 comprises 16 residues. Written as DNA, the CDR3 is TGTGCCACCAGTGAGTTAGCGGGAGACGGCACCGGGGAGCTGTTTTTT. Translation gives CATSELAGDGTGELFF.